A single sample is the source of the 3 T cell receptor beta chains below, sequenced in a study of CD8+CD57+ T cells in acquired aplastic anemia. Investigators profiled TCR beta VDJ and CDR3 from genomic DNA template. One entry per CDR3 protein, called by TCRdb with MiXCR from the reads. The repertoire has approximately 98,000 distinct CDR3 sequences, 51% of them found once; the top ten carry about a third. Sequenced material: sorted CD4+, CD8+, or CD8+CD57+ T cells (not recorded which) from PBMCs. The receptors derive from a human donor in good health, serving as a control.

There are many counts of this clonotype. V usage is TRBV27 and J usage is TRBJ2-7; 9 bases fit TRBD2. In germline, CDR1 is MNHEY, CDR2 SMNVEV (reference sequence). The V segment lost 4 bases and the J segment 3 bases; nucleotides outside the gene matches: 4. This CDR3 has 14 residues. CDR3 in amino acids: CASSSSGVYYEQYF. The CDR3 DNA reads TGTGCCAGCAGTTCTAGCGGGGTGTACTACGAGCAGTACTTC.

This clonotype appeared a few times. The CDR3 sequence is CASTLGRDYGYTF. In nucleotides, the CDR3 is TGTGCCAGTACCCTCGGGAGGGACTATGGCTACACCTTC. V usage is TRBV19 and J usage is TRBJ1-2; D is unresolved. Germline loops: CDR1 LNHDA, CDR2 SQIVND (reference sequence). Trimming removed 7 bases at V and 3 bases at J, with 12 bases between. CDR3 length equals 13 residues. Together with reference TRBV19 and TRBJ1-2, the CDR3 gives the full variable domain: DGGITQSPKYLFRKEGQNVTLSCEQNLNHDAMYWYRQDPGQGLRLIYYSQIVNDFQKGDIAEGYSVSREKKESFPLTVTSAQKNPTAFYLCASTLGRDYGYTFGSGTRLTVV.

The chain couples TRBV7-2 to TRBJ2-5; maybe TRBD2 (5 bases). Germline assignment: CDR1 SGHTA and CDR2 FQGNSA. Deletions cut 5 bases from V and 2 bases from J, with 12 bases between. CDR3 length equals 14 residues. CDR3 nucleotide sequence: TGTGCCAGCAGCCGGAGGTACATGCAAGAGACCCAGTACTTC. Translating it yields CASSRRYMQETQYF.